The following is a T cell receptor (beta chain) sequence with its context. The sample belongs to a study of blood T cell repertoires in COVID-19. Overall study context: Samples representing acute and convalescent COVID-19 were sourced from the United States, Italy and Spain.

Original analysis: It was from reference gene primer amplification that nucleated cell counts were estimated. TCRdb's table, derived via immunoSEQ multiplex PCR, lists solely in-frame clones and lacks some. The V and J calls and clone size were taken over from that table, and D and trimming were inferred from the DNA. The data contain hundreds of thousands of clones, 65% to 90% of them singletons. Which cohort a participant joined came from the clinical history participants gave. Germline V CDR1 and CDR2: MGHRA, YSYEKL. The CDR3 has 15 residues. V lost 1 base and J 2 bases, leaving 9 bases between the germline ends.

Sequenced: PBMCs or T cells enriched from blood (not recorded which). The chain combines TRBV4-1 with TRBJ1-3; TRBD1 might be the D (5 bases). This sequence was found in a woman aged 50 to 65 with acute COVID-19. The CDR3 DNA is TGCGCCAGCAGCCAAGTCACAGGACCTGGAAACACCATATATTTT. It translates to CASSQVTGPGNTIYF.